The 14 T cell receptor beta chains below come from one sample, sequenced in a study of blood T cells in healthy people across ages. Combining a sample-barcoded 5' primer with a J-beta primer mix, a second PCR ran for roughly 6 to 12 cycles. Via MiXCR, TCRdb re-called the 5' RACE reads, giving one row per CDR3 protein. Among approximately 1,700,000 distinct CDR3 sequences listed, about 39% were seen once. Sequencing input: blood. These receptors were taken from a human donor in good health.

J is TRBJ1-1 and V is TRBV20-1, with unresolved D. The CDR3 consists of 11 residues. The V gene lost 3 bases and the J gene lost 6 bases, with 8 bases spanning the gap. Germline assignment: CDR1 DFQATT and CDR2 SNEGSKA (reference sequence). The CDR3 reads CSASSPSEAFF. DNA of the CDR3: TGCAGTGCTAGTTCTCCGTCTGAAGCTTTCTTT.

In this sample, this clonotype turned up a few times. This chain joins TRBV7-8 and TRBJ2-3; 7 nucleotides agree with TRBD1. Trimming took 5 bases from V and 3 from J; bases not matched to a gene: 5. The CDR3 length is 14 residues. Germline values: CDR1 SGHVS, CDR2 FQNEAQ. The CDR3 DNA is TGTGCCAGCAGCAGTAGGGACAGAACAGATACGCAGTATTTT. Translation gives CASSSRDRTDTQYF.

V gene TRBV20-1 combines with J gene TRBJ2-6; D remains ambiguous. There are 16 residues in the CDR3. Trimming stripped 1 base from V and 3 bases from J, with 13 bases between. CDR1 DFQATT and CDR2 SNEGSKA come from the germline V gene (reference sequence). The CDR3 reads CSARGPWVGGANVLTF. The CDR3 coding sequence is TGCAGTGCTAGAGGCCCCTGGGTGGGTGGGGCCAACGTCCTGACTTTC.

The V and J genes are TRBV7-8 and TRBJ2-1; 10 bases align to TRBD1. This CDR3 contains 17 residues. Trimming cost V 2 bases and J 2 bases; bases outside gene matches: 6. Germline V gene lookup returns CDR1 SGHVS and CDR2 FQNEAQ. DNA for the CDR3: TGTGCCAGCAGCTTATTCCCGGGACAGGGGACCTACAATGAGCAGTTCTTC. Translating it yields CASSLFPGQGTYNEQFF.

The chain couples TRBV3-1 to TRBJ2-3; D is uncertain. The ends were cut back, 6 bases at V and 5 bases at J, with 24 bases in the middle. There are 17 residues in the CDR3. Per germline, CDR1 LGHDT and CDR2 YNNKEL (reference sequence). This CDR3 reads CASRRQVLPVPGDTQYF. CDR3 coding DNA: TGTGCCAGCAGACGACAAGTTCTTCCGGTACCGGGAGATACGCAGTATTTT.

This clonotype was recorded a few times. The V gene is TRBV20-1, the J gene TRBJ2-7; D gene uncertain. The V and J ends lost 5 bases and 3 bases respectively, with 11 bases between them. The CDR3 spans 12 residues. The germline V gene encodes CDR1 DFQATT and CDR2 SNEGSKA (reference sequence). The CDR3: CSAGETGYEQYF. CDR3 nucleotides: TGCAGTGCTGGCGAAACGGGCTACGAGCAGTACTTC.

The chain combines TRBV7-2 with TRBJ1-2; D unresolved. Trimming took 4 bases from V and 8 from J, leaving 20 bases between them. The germline gives CDR1 SGHTA, CDR2 FQGNSA. The CDR3 loop spans 15 amino acids. CDR3 protein: CASSSPRGGSLGYTF. DNA for the CDR3: TGTGCCAGCAGCTCCCCGAGAGGCGGATCGTTAGGCTACACCTTC.

This clonotype was detected a few times. This chain links TRBV4-2 with TRBJ2-6; possibly TRBD1 for D (5 bases). The V gene's germline CDR1 is LGHNA and CDR2 YNFKEQ. Trimming cost V 0 bases and J 4 bases, with 10 bases left between them. The CDR3 loop spans 16 amino acids. As DNA, the CDR3 is TGTGCCAGCAGCCAAGAGGCTGGGGCGGGGGCCAACGTCCTGACTTTC. Residues: CASSQEAGAGANVLTF.

The genes are TRBV5-1 and TRBJ1-1, with D tentatively TRBD1 (6 bases). Germline V gene lookup returns CDR1 SGHRS and CDR2 YFSETQ. The ends were cut back, 4 bases at V and 7 bases at J, with 17 bases in the middle. This CDR3 is 14 amino acids long. The CDR3, as DNA: TGCGCCAGCAGCCCCGGACAGAGAGAGGGTGAAGCTTTCTTT. This codes for CASSPGQREGEAFF.

V and J are TRBV6-2 or TRBV6-3 and TRBJ1-4, with 8 bases identical to TRBD1. After removal of 2 bases from V and 4 bases from J, the junction contained 6 bases not matched to a gene. This CDR3 has 16 amino acids. Germline-derived CDR1 and CDR2 are MNHEY and SVGEGT. The CDR3 protein is CASSYPADRDNEKLFF. DNA of the CDR3: TGTGCCAGCAGTTACCCGGCGGACAGGGATAATGAAAAACTGTTTTTT.

J is TRBJ2-5 and V is TRBV7-2; no firm D call. The germline V gene has CDR1 SGHTA and CDR2 FQGNSA. Trimming shortened V by 2 bases and J by 5 bases, and 6 bases separated the two germline ends. The CDR3 length is 12 residues. The CDR3 region has the DNA TGTGCCAGCAGCTTATTAGACGAGACCCAGTACTTC. Translation gives CASSLLDETQYF.

The rearrangement links TRBV6-6 to TRBJ2-3; 13 positions agree with TRBD2. Unmatched junction bases numbered 7, after V lost 8 bases and J lost 2 bases. Germline values: CDR1 MNHNY, CDR2 SVGAGI (reference sequence). The CDR3 length is 16 residues. This chain's CDR3 is CASATGLAGTTDTQYF. The CDR3 DNA sequence: TGTGCCAGCGCAACGGGACTAGCGGGGACCACAGATACGCAGTATTTT.

This clonotype was picked up one time. This sequence joins TRBV12-3 or TRBV12-4 and TRBJ1-1, with unresolved D. CDR3 size: 12 residues. V was clipped by 5 bases and J by 6 bases, with 10 bases between them. CDR3 region: CASSLTNAEAFF. CDR3 bases: TGTGCCAGCAGTCTCACTAACGCTGAAGCTTTCTTT.

This sequence joins TRBV4-3 and TRBJ1-6; the D is unclear. CDR3 length: 17 amino acids. V was trimmed by 4 bases and J by 1 base, leaving 14 bases between them. Germline CDR1 and CDR2: LGHNA and YSLEER. CDR3 sequence: CASSPSSQGSYNSPLHF. In nucleotides, the CDR3 is TGCGCCAGCAGCCCTTCTTCCCAAGGGTCCTATAATTCACCCCTCCACTTT.